These 21 T cell receptor beta chains were all obtained from the same sample, sequenced in a study of blood T cells in healthy people across ages. A second roughly 6 to 12 cycle PCR used barcoded and J-beta primers. TCRdb called the 5' RACE reads again in MiXCR, with one record for every CDR3 protein. The table includes 1.8 million or so distinct CDR3 sequences, roughly two fifths detected once. The sequenced sample was blood. Receptors were obtained from a human donor in good health.

The rearrangement joins TRBV20-1 to TRBJ2-7, with TRBD1 matching 7 bases. V lost 1 base, J lost 3 bases, and 6 bases stayed unmatched. The CDR3 has 14 residues. Germline V CDR1 and CDR2: DFQATT, SNEGSKA (reference sequence). CDR3 DNA: TGCAGTGCTAGAGCGTCAGGGGGTAACTACGAGCAGTACTTC. Translated: CSARASGGNYEQYF.

V usage is TRBV28 and J usage is TRBJ1-2; the D is unclear. The CDR3 sequence is 12 residues long. Looked up from germline, CDR1 is MDHEN and CDR2 is SYDVKM. CDR3 sequence (DNA): TGTGCTACTTGCCTAGCTAACTATGGCTACACCTTC. Its protein product is CATCLANYGYTF.

The CDR3 DNA reads TGCGCCAGCAGTCCCGGGACTGTGGGCACAGATACGCAGTATTTT. Translation gives CASSPGTVGTDTQYF. The chain carries TRBV5-1 and TRBJ2-3; a possible D gene is TRBD2 (6 bases). V dropped 5 bases and J dropped 1 base, with 14 bases sitting between them. Germline V gives CDR1 SGHRS, CDR2 YFSETQ. There are 15 residues in the CDR3. The whole variable domain, filled in from reference TRBV5-1 and TRBJ2-3, reads KAGVTQTPRYLIKTRGQQVTLSCSPISGHRSVSWYQQTPGQGLQFLFEYFSETQRNKGNFPGRFSGRQFSNSRSEMNVSTLELGDSALYLCASSPGTVGTDTQYFGPGTRLTVL.

In DNA, the CDR3 is TGCGCCAGCAGCAAGCCGACAGGGAACAATGAGCAGTTCTTC. This gives the protein CASSKPTGNNEQFF. The chain carries TRBV4-1 and TRBJ2-1, with TRBD1 matching 7 bases. J gave up 5 bases and V 5 bases, and 6 bases lay outside the gene matches. CDR3 size: 14 residues. Per the germline V gene, CDR1 is MGHRA and CDR2 is YSYEKL.

This clonotype was detected a few times. The V and J genes are TRBV29-1 and TRBJ1-2; the match to TRBD1 covers 9 bases. Germline CDR1 SQVTM, CDR2 ANQGSEA. V gave up 2 bases and J gave up 7 bases; unmatched junction bases: 5. There are 13 residues in the CDR3. The CDR3 DNA reads as TGCAGCGTTGAAACAGGGGGCGCGTTTGGCTACACCTTC. Residues: CSVETGGAFGYTF.

The chain recombines TRBV12-5 with TRBJ1-2; TRBD1 matches at 8 bases. With V trimmed by 7 bases and J by 4 bases, 8 bases remained unmatched. Per germline, CDR1 LGHNT and CDR2 FRNRAP. The CDR3 covers 14 residues. The CDR3 region is CASARTGPIYGYTF. Written as DNA, the CDR3 is TGTGCTAGTGCCCGGACAGGGCCCATCTATGGCTACACCTTC.

This sequence joins TRBV7-6 and TRBJ1-3; D gene uncertain. Germline CDR1 reads SGHVS; CDR2 reads FNYEAQ. V was clipped by 1 base and J by 5 bases, with 9 bases between them. There are 14 residues in the CDR3. For the CDR3, the DNA is TGTGCCAGCAGCTTAGGCGGGCCGCGAAACACCATATATTTT. Its translation is CASSLGGPRNTIYF.

V is TRBV4-1 and J is TRBJ1-1; TRBD1 aligns across 9 bases. The length of the CDR3 is 16 residues. V dropped 5 bases and J dropped 4; count of bases not matched to a gene: 11. The V gene's germline CDR1 is MGHRA and CDR2 YSYEKL. The CDR3 is CASSYPGQGLGTEAFF. CDR3 in DNA: TGCGCCAGCAGCTATCCGGGACAGGGTTTGGGCACTGAAGCTTTCTTT.

This clonotype was found once. V is TRBV12-3 or TRBV12-4 and J is TRBJ1-2, with D unclear. Deletions cut 5 bases from V and 4 bases from J, with 20 bases between. The CDR3 spans 16 residues. Here the CDR3 DNA reads TGTGCCAGCAGTCCAGGACGGGTCCGACGGCTCTATGGCTACACCTTC. It translates to CASSPGRVRRLYGYTF.

The rearrangement links TRBV6-5 to TRBJ1-2, with D maybe TRBD1 (5 bases). Per the germline V gene, CDR1 is MNHEY and CDR2 is SVGAGI. The CDR3 loop spans 18 amino acids. Trimming took off 2 bases at V and 4 bases at J, with 23 bases between the two ends. In DNA, the CDR3 is TGTGCCAGCAGTTACCAGGGTCTCGAGGCGGATCTACGCTATGGCTACACCTTC. Translating gives CASSYQGLEADLRYGYTF.

The table lists this clonotype with a count of one. As DNA, the CDR3 is TGCGCCAGCAGCTCGATTATGGGGCCCCATGAGCAGTTCTTC. Its protein product is CASSSIMGPHEQFF. V gene TRBV5-1 combines with J gene TRBJ2-1; tentatively, D is TRBD1 (5 bases). This CDR3 is 14 amino acids long. The germline V gene encodes CDR1 SGHRS and CDR2 YFSETQ. Trimming pared 3 bases from V and 8 bases from J, leaving 15 bases between.

This clonotype was detected only a few times. The J gene is TRBJ2-2, the V gene TRBV10-3; unclear D gene. Germline values: CDR1 ENHRY, CDR2 SYGVKD. The CDR3 has 16 residues. As DNA, the CDR3 is TGTGCGAGTGATCCGGGTTTCGGCCAGAGCACCGGGGAGCTGTTTTTT. This translates into CASDPGFGQSTGELFF.

V usage is TRBV20-1 and J usage is TRBJ2-3; D may be TRBD2 (5 bases). This CDR3 is 15 amino acids long. V was trimmed by 1 base and J by 0 bases, leaving 11 bases between them. The germline CDR1 and CDR2 sequences are DFQATT and SNEGSKA (reference sequence). The CDR3 sequence is CSARAPGISTDTQYF. Here the CDR3 DNA reads TGCAGTGCTAGAGCCCCGGGGATTAGCACAGATACGCAGTATTTT.

The rearrangement links TRBV20-1 to TRBJ1-5; a possible D gene is TRBD1 (5 bases). CDR1 is DFQATT and CDR2 is SNEGSKA in the germline V gene (reference sequence). The V gene lost 3 bases and the J gene lost 7 bases, with 19 bases spanning the gap. The CDR3 length is 15 residues. The DNA of the CDR3 is TGCAGTGCTAGTGGCGGGGACGGTGTAAGGCAGCCCCAGCATTTT. Translated, it gives CSASGGDGVRQPQHF.

This clonotype was counted between two and nine times. V is TRBV7-2 and J is TRBJ2-7; D possibly corresponds to TRBD1 (5 bases). Gene TRBJ2-5 matches the end of the DNA better, so the J call may be wrong. Germline loops: CDR1 SGHTA, CDR2 FQGNSA. CDR3 length equals 16 residues. The CDR3 loop is CASSQTTVRVWETQYF. CDR3 coding DNA: TGTGCCAGCAGCCAAACGACAGTACGAGTTTGGGAGACCCAGTACTTC.

This clonotype was observed a handful of times. The CDR3 protein is CSVADRENYGYTF. As DNA, the CDR3 is TGCAGCGTGGCGGACAGGGAGAACTATGGCTACACCTTC. This rearrangement joins TRBV29-1 to TRBJ1-2; 8 bases align to TRBD1. The CDR3 sequence is 13 residues long. Germline trimming cut 6 bases from V and 2 bases from J; bases unmatched to any gene: 5. CDR1 and CDR2 (germline): SQVTM, ANQGSEA.

V usage is TRBV4-1 and J usage is TRBJ1-2, with D tentatively TRBD1 (6 bases). Per germline, CDR1 MGHRA and CDR2 YSYEKL. Trimming stripped 4 bases from V and 8 bases from J, with 23 bases between. The CDR3 loop spans 16 amino acids. In nucleotides, the CDR3 is TGCGCCAGCAGCCCGCCCGCGAGGGGGACGCGAAGGGGCTACACCTTC. It yields the protein CASSPPARGTRRGYTF.

The chain couples TRBV6-2 or TRBV6-3 to TRBJ2-7; TRBD1 matches 8 bases. The V gene's germline CDR1 is MNHEY and CDR2 SVGEGT. The trim removed 3 bases at V and 7 bases at J, leaving 11 bases unmatched. This CDR3 is built from 15 residues. The CDR3 sequence is CASSYNGQGSQEQYF. For the CDR3, the DNA is TGTGCCAGCAGTTATAACGGACAGGGATCTCAAGAGCAGTACTTC.

The V gene is TRBV24-1, the J gene TRBJ2-5; maybe TRBD2 (6 bases). Germline assignment: CDR1 KGHDR and CDR2 SFDVKD. This CDR3 contains 12 residues. V was trimmed by 3 bases and J by 5 bases, leaving 6 bases between them. The CDR3 region is CATSDGGETQYF. The CDR3 DNA reads as TGTGCCACCAGTGATGGAGGGGAGACCCAGTACTTC.

The V gene is TRBV9, the J gene TRBJ2-3, with D uncertain. CDR1 and CDR2 (germline): SGDLS, YYNGEE. The CDR3 covers 14 residues. V lost 1 base and J 0 bases, leaving 6 bases between the germline ends. CDR3 coding DNA: TGTGCCAGCAGCGTAATGGGCAGCACAGATACGCAGTATTTT. Amino acids: CASSVMGSTDTQYF.

This clonotype was seen many times. Germline and junction disagree at one end, which may indicate a read error. The J gene is TRBJ1-1, the V gene TRBV5-1, with D possibly matching TRBD1 (5 bases). The length of the CDR3 is 14 residues. Germline CDR1 and CDR2: SGHRS and YFSETQ. The CDR3 reads CASSPGGRNTEAFF. CDR3 DNA sequence: TGTGCCAGCTCACCGGGGGGTAGGAACACTGAAGCTTTCTTT.